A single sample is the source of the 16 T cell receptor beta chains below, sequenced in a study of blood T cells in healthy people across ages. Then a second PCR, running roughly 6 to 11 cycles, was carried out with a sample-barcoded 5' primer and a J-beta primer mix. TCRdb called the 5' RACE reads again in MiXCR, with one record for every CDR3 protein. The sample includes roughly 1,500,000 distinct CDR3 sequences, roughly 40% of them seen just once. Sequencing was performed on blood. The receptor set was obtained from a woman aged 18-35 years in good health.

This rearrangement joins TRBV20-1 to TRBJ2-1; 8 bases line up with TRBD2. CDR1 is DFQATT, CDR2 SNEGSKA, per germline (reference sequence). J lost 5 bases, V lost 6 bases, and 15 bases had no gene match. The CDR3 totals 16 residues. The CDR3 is CSASASARGENNEQFF. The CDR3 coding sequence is TGCAGTGCATCGGCCTCGGCGCGGGGGGAAAACAATGAGCAGTTCTTC.

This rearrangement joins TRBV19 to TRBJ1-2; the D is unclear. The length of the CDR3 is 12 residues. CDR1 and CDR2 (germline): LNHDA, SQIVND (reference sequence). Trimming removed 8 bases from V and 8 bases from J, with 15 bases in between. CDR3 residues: CASATGVGGYTF. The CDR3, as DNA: TGTGCCAGTGCAACGGGAGTAGGCGGCTACACCTTC.

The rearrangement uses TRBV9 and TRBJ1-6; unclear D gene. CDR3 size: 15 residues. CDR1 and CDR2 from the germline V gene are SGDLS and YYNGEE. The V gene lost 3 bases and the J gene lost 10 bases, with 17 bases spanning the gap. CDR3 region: CASSERPDAGSPLHF. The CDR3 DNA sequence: TGTGCCAGCAGCGAAAGACCTGATGCAGGCTCACCCCTCCACTTT.

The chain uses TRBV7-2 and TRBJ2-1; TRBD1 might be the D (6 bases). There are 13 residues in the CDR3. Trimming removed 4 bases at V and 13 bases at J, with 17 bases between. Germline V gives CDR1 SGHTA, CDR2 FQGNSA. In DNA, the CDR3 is TGTGCCAGCAGCTCACTGGGACAAGAGACCCAGTTCTTC. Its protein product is CASSSLGQETQFF.

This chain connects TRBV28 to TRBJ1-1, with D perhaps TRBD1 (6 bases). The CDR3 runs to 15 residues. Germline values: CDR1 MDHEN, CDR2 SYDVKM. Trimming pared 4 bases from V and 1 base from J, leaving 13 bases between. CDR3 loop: CASSSQGQGNTEAFF. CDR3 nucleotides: TGTGCCAGCAGTTCCCAGGGGCAGGGGAACACTGAAGCTTTCTTT.

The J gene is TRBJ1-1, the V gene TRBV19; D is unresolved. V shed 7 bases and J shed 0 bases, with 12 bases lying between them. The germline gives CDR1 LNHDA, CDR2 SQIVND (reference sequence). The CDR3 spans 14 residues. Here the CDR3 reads CASMRTGLNTEAFF. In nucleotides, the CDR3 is TGTGCCAGTATGAGGACGGGATTGAACACTGAAGCTTTCTTT.

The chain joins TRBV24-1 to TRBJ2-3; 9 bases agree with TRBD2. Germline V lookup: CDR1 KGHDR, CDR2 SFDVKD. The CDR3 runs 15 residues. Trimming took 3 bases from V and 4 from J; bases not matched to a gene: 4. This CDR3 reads CATSDDGLASDTQYF. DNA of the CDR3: TGTGCCACCAGTGATGACGGACTAGCGTCAGATACGCAGTATTTT.

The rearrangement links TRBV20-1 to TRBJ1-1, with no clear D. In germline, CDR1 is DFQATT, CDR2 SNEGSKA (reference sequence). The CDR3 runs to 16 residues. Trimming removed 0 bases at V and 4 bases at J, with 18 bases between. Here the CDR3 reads CSARDQRLRTFTEAFF. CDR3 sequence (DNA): TGCAGTGCTAGAGATCAACGACTGAGGACTTTCACTGAAGCTTTCTTT.

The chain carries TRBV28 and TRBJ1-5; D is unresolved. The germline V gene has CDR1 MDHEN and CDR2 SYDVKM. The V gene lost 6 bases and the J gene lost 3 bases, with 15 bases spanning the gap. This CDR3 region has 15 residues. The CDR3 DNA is TGTGCCAGCAGGGGCGGGAGCGGTAACAATCAGCCCCAGCATTTT. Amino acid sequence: CASRGGSGNNQPQHF.

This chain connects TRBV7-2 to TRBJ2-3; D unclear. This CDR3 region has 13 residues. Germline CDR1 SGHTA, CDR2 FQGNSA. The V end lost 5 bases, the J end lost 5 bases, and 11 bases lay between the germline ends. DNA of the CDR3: TGTGCCAGCAGCCGTAGCAGCCAAGATACGCAGTATTTT. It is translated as CASSRSSQDTQYF.

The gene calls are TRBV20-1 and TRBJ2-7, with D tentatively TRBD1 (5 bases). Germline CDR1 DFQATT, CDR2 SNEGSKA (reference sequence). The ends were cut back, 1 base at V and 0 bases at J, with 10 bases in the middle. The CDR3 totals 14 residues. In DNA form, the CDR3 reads TGCAGTGCTAGAGGGACAAATAACTCCTACGAGCAGTACTTC. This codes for CSARGTNNSYEQYF.

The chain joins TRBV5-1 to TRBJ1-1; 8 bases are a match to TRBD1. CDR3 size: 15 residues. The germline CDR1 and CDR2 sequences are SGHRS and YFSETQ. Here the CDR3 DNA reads TGCGCTTCCAAGGCAGGGGGCTTGGCGAACACTGAAGCTTTCTTT. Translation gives CASKAGGLANTEAFF.

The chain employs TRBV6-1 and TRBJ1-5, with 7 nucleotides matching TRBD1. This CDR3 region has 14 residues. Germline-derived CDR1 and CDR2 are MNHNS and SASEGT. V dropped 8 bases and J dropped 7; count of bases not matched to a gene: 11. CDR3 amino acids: CASVPGQAGQPQHF. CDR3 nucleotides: TGTGCCAGCGTCCCTGGACAGGCTGGACAGCCCCAGCATTTT.

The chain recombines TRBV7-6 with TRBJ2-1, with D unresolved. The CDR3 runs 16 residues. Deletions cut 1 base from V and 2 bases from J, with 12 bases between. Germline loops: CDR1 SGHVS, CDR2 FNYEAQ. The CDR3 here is CASSLEGRQPYNEQFF. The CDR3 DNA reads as TGTGCCAGCAGCTTAGAGGGCAGGCAACCCTACAATGAGCAGTTCTTC.

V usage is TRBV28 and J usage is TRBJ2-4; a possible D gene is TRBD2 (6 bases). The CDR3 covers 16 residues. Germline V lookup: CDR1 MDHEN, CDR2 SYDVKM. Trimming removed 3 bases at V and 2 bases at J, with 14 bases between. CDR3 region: CASSLAGCRTKNIQYF. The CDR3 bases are TGTGCCAGCAGTTTGGCGGGGTGTAGAACCAAAAACATTCAGTACTTC.

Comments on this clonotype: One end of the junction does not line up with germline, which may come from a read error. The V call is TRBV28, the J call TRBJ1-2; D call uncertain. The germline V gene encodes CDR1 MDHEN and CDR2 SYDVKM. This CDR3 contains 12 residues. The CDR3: CASSLPTGRRLF. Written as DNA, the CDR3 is TGTGCCAGCAGTTTGCCCACCGGGCGTAGGCTCTTC.